This T cell receptor (beta chain) was recorded in a study of CD8+CD57+ T cells in acquired aplastic anemia. At the level of the study: Quantities of DNA derived from sorted CD4+ and CD8+ cells averaged 3.2 ug.

Template material for TCR beta VDJ and CDR3 profiling consisted of genomic DNA. TCRdb called the reads again in MiXCR, with one record for every CDR3 protein. This table holds some 170,000 distinct CDR3 sequences, 45% to 55% found once. Sequencing was done on patients that had shown CD8+CD57+ cell expansion by flow cytometry. Trimming took 0 bases from V and 3 from J, leaving 13 bases between them. The CDR3 consists of 15 residues. Per germline, CDR1 SGHRS and CDR2 YFSETQ. Study results and caveats: CD8+ Simpson's diversity did not differ significantly between patients and controls. Some 30 was the count of CD8+ CDR3 sequences that patients shared with controls.

Worth noting for this clonotype: Its antigen remains unknown.

This chain joins TRBV5-1 and TRBJ2-7, with D possibly being TRBD1 (7 bases). Material for sequencing was sorted CD4+, CD8+, or CD8+CD57+ T cells (not recorded which) from PBMCs. This receptor was taken from a human donor with aplastic anemia. The CDR3 nucleotides read TGCGCCAGCAGCTTGGCTCCAGGGGGAGGCTACGAGCAGTACTTC. It codes for CASSLAPGGGYEQYF.